This entry describes one T cell receptor beta chain. This entry is derived from a study of blood T cell repertoires in COVID-19. TCRdb's table, derived via immunoSEQ multiplex PCR, lists solely in-frame clones and lacks some. The sample shows just over 150,000 clones, approximately 91% of them seen only once. The sequencing sample was made of peripheral blood. The clonotype was recovered from a woman between 65 and 79 years old with acute or convalescent COVID-19.

As DNA, the CDR3 is TGTGCCAGTACCCCTCCCGGGTACAATGAGCAGTTCTTC. Amino acids: CASTPPGYNEQFF. V usage is TRBV19 and J usage is TRBJ2-1; D is uncertain. This CDR3 is built from 13 residues. V lost 7 bases to trimming and J lost 4 bases, with 11 bases between them. CDR1 and CDR2 from the germline V gene are LNHDA and SQIVND (reference sequence).